These 10 T cell receptor beta chains were sequenced from one sample in a study of blood T cell repertoires in COVID-19. The assay was immunoSEQ multiplex PCR, and TCRdb's table has in-frame clones only and misses some. The table shows 150,000 to 200,000 clones, with more than 75% occurring only once. What was sequenced was peripheral blood. These receptors came from a man in his 70s with acute or convalescent COVID-19.

V is TRBV28 and J is TRBJ2-3; 8 bases agree with TRBD1. Trimming cost V 7 bases and J 4 bases; bases outside gene matches: 13. This CDR3 spans 16 amino acids. Germline V lookup: CDR1 MDHEN, CDR2 SYDVKM. CDR3 protein: CASTANRGEESDTQYF. CDR3 bases: TGTGCCAGCACGGCAAACAGGGGGGAGGAATCAGATACGCAGTATTTT.

The rearrangement links TRBV6-4 to TRBJ1-6; tentative D call: TRBD1 (6 bases). The CDR3 extends over 13 amino acids. With 4 bases removed from V and 5 bases from J, the gap between germline ends came to 6 bases. Germline V gives CDR1 MRHNA, CDR2 SNTAGT. The CDR3 sequence is CASSAGDNSPLHF. The CDR3 nucleotides read TGTGCCAGCAGTGCAGGGGATAATTCACCCCTCCACTTT.

The chain employs TRBV4-1 and TRBJ1-5; tentatively, D is TRBD1 (6 bases). Trimming took 8 bases from V and 3 from J, leaving 11 bases between them. Germline-derived CDR1 and CDR2 are MGHRA and YSYEKL. The CDR3 is 13 amino acids. CDR3 in DNA: TGCGCCAGCGCAGACAGGAACAATCAGCCCCAGCATTTT. Translation gives CASADRNNQPQHF.

The J gene is TRBJ2-7, the V gene TRBV2; TRBD1 is a possible D gene (5 bases). CDR3 length: 14 amino acids. CDR1 is SNHLY, CDR2 FYNNEI, per germline. V was shortened by 7 bases and J by 6 bases, with 19 bases between the two germline ends. The CDR3 nucleotides are TGTGCCAGCAAACCTTCCGGACATTACGGCGAGCAGTACTTC. Translation: CASKPSGHYGEQYF.

The chain employs TRBV7-9 and TRBJ1-1; TRBD1 matches 7 bases. Germline V gene sequence: CDR1 SEHNR, CDR2 FQNEAQ (reference sequence). This CDR3 has 14 amino acids. Trimming removed 1 base from V and 5 bases from J; junction bases left unmatched: 4. CDR3 sequence (DNA): TGTGCCAGCAGCTTAGACAGGGGTTTGACTGAAGCTTTCTTT. Its translation: CASSLDRGLTEAFF. The full variable domain, in which reference TRBV7-9 and TRBJ1-1 provide the parts outside the CDR3, is DTGVSQNPRHKITKRGQNVTFRCDPISEHNRLYWYRQTLGQGPEFLTYFQNEAQLEKSRLLSDRFSAERPKGSFSTLEIQRTEQGDSAMYLCASSLDRGLTEAFFGQGTRLTVV.

V and J are TRBV5-1 and TRBJ1-3; D not resolved. This CDR3 region has 15 residues. The V and J ends lost 0 bases and 0 bases respectively, with 7 bases between them. Per germline, CDR1 SGHRS and CDR2 YFSETQ. The CDR3 DNA sequence: TGCGCCAGCAGCTTGGAAGCGATCTCTGGAAACACCATATATTTT. Protein sequence: CASSLEAISGNTIYF.

This chain links TRBV28 with TRBJ1-4; 10 positions match TRBD1. The CDR3 covers 16 residues. The germline gives CDR1 MDHEN, CDR2 SYDVKM. Trimming took 3 bases from V and 5 from J; bases not matched to a gene: 6. CDR3 sequence reads: CASSFPPGQGNEKLFF. As DNA, the CDR3 is TGTGCCAGCAGTTTCCCTCCGGGACAGGGGAATGAAAAACTGTTTTTT.

This chain joins TRBV27 and TRBJ1-1; 10 bases are a match to TRBD1. Trimming cost V 0 bases and J 5 bases; bases outside gene matches: 9. CDR1 MNHEY and CDR2 SMNVEV come from the germline V gene (reference sequence). The CDR3 length is 17 residues. CDR3 protein: CASSLSRDRGSITEAFF. CDR3 nucleotide sequence: TGTGCCAGCAGTTTATCCCGGGACAGGGGAAGTATTACTGAAGCTTTCTTT.

The J gene is TRBJ1-6, the V gene TRBV19; no clear D gene. Germline CDR1 and CDR2: LNHDA and SQIVND (reference sequence). The CDR3 totals 14 residues. V was shortened by 3 bases and J by 8 bases, with 11 bases between the two germline ends. CDR3 sequence reads: CASSIVSSDSPLHF. Written as DNA, the CDR3 is TGTGCCAGTAGTATCGTTAGCTCTGATTCACCCCTCCACTTT.

A word on this clone: The junction does not match germline at one end; this may be a read error. The V call is TRBV11-3, the J call TRBJ2-2; 10 bases are a match to TRBD1. The CDR3 runs to 18 residues. Germline CDR1 reads SGHNT; CDR2 reads YENEEA. Written as DNA, the CDR3 is TGTGCCAGCACCTTAGGTAGTAAAGGACAGGGGGTTCCCGGGGAGCTGTTTTTT. This codes for CASTLGSKGQGVPGELFF.